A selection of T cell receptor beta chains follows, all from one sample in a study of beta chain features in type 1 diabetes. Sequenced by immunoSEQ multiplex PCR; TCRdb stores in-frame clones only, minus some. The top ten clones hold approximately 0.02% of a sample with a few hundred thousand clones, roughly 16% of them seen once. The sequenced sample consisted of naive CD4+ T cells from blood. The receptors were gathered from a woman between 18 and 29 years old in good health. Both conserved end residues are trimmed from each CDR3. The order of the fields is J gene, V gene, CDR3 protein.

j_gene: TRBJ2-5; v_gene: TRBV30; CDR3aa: AWSSSETQY
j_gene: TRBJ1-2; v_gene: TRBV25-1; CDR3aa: ASSPTGLSYGYT
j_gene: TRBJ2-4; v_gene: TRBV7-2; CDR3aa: ASTSETMGGQS
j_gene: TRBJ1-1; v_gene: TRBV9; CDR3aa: ASSVRVNTEAF
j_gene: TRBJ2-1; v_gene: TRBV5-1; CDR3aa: ASRSLAGLRDEQF
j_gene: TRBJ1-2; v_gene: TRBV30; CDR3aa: AWAQGFLRVGGYT
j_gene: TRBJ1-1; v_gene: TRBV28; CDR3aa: ASSSGTGDTEAF
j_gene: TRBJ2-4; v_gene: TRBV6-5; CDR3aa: ASSYSGGGAKNIQY
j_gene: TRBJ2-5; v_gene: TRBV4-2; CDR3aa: ASSQGGQETQY
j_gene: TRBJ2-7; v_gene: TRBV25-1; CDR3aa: ASRQEPYEQY
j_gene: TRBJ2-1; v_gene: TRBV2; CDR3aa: ARGRAPSYNEQF
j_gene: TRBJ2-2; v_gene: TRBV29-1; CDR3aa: SVASRGPVTGELF
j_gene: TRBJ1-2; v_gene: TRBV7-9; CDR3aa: ASSIRDRARGYT
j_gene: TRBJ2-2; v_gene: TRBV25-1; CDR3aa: ASSGVSTGELF
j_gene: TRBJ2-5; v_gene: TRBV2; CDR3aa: ASRDSLGRETQY
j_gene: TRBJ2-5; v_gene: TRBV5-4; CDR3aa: ASSLGGRETQY
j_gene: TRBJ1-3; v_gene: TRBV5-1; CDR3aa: ASSLAGEGNTIY
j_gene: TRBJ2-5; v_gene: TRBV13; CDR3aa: ASSPPTGTQY
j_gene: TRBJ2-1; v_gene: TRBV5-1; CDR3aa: ASSFTTGVSNEQF
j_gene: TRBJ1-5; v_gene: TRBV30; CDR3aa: AWSVKQGNQPQH
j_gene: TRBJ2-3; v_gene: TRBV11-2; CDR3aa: ASSSRLAIRTDTQY
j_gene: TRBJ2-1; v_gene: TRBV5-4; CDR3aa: ASSLGLAGANEQF
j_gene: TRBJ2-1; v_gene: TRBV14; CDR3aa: ASSQDGTGGLYNEQF
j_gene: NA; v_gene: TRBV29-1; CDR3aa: SVAGVSYEQY
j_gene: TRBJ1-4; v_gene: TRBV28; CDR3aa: ASSGAAPGNEKLF
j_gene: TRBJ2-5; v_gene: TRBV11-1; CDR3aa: ASSSPGLAEETQY
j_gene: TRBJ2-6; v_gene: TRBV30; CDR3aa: AWSRDRLSGANVLT
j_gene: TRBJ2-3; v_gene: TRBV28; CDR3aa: ASSPTLAGVLDTQY
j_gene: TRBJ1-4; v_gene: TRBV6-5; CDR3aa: ASTRQGMHEKLF
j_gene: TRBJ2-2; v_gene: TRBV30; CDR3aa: ASGNTGELF
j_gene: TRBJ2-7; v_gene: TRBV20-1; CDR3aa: GSGRGYEQY
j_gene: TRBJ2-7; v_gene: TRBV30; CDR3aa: AWSEQGAYEQY
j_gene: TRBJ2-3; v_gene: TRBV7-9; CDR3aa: ASSLLSTDTQY
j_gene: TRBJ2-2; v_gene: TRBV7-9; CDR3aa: AGDRYTGELF
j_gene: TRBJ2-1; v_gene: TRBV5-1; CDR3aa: ASTSGRAGVRSQEQF
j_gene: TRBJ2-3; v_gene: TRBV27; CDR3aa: ASSPRQGRWASGGDTQY
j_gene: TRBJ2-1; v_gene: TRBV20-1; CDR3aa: SGTAYNEQF
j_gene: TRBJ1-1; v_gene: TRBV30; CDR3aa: AWRRDSFRGTEAF
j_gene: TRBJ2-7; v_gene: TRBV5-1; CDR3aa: ASSLIKGGYYEQY
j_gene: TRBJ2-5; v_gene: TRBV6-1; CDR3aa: ASSETLGWTSGQETQY
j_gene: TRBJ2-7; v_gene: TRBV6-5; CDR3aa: ASSYRDKIYEQY
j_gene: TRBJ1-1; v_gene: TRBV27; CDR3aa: ASSLSRGFEAF
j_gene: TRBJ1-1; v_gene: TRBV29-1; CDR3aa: SVYRDRGTEAF
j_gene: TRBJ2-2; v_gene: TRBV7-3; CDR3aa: ASSLLRVANTGELF
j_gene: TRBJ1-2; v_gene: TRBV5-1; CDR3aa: ASSSGQNYGYT
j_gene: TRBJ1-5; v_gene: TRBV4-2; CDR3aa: ASSQRGNSNQPQH
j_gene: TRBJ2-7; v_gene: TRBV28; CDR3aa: ASSSSGTGGNYEQY
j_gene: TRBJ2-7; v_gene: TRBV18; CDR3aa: ASSPQRDRLTYEQY
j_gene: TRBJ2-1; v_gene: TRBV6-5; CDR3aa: ASSYIQGASYNEQF
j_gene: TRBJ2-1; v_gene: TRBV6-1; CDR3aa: ASWLAGAVNEQF
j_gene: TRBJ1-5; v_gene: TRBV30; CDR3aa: AWSDGRGPNQPQH
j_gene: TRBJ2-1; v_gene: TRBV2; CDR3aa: ASSRDINNEQF
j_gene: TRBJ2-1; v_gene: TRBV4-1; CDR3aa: ASSRSTSGRAYNEQF
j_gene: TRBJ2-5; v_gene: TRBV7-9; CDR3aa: ASSPRTSGRPKLETQY